These 32 T cell receptor beta chains were all obtained from the same sample, sequenced in a study of identifying expanded T cells in peripheral blood. Sequencing used immunoSEQ multiplex PCR; TCRdb keeps in-frame clones, though not all of them. The data contain 95,000 to 100,000 clones, around nine tenths of them singletons. Sequences were obtained from blood. The receptors shown here come from a person aged 18 to 75 in good health.

The chain uses TRBV6-6 and TRBJ2-1; TRBD2 agrees at 10 bases. Looked up from germline, CDR1 is MNHNY and CDR2 is SVGAGI (reference sequence). Losses at the gene ends were 2 bases for V and 7 bases for J; bases not matched to a gene: 5. The length of the CDR3 is 15 residues. CDR3: CASSYERGGPNEQFF. In nucleotides, the CDR3 is TGTGCCAGCAGTTACGAGCGGGGGGGCCCGAATGAGCAGTTCTTC.

The chain links TRBV27 to TRBJ1-6, with D tentatively TRBD1 (6 bases). Germline V gene sequence: CDR1 MNHEY, CDR2 SMNVEV (reference sequence). V dropped 4 bases and J dropped 1 base, with 17 bases sitting between them. CDR3 size: 18 residues. The CDR3 DNA follows: TGTGCCAGCAGTTCCAAGAGGGGGATTCGGTCCTATAATTCACCCCTCCACTTT. It encodes CASSSKRGIRSYNSPLHF.

V and J are TRBV25-1 and TRBJ2-2; no reliable D call. Per the germline V gene, CDR1 is MGHDK and CDR2 is SYGVNS. V lost 2 bases and J 1 base, leaving 5 bases between the germline ends. The CDR3 runs to 14 residues. The CDR3 coding sequence is TGTGCCAGCAGTGAACTGGGGAACACCGGGGAGCTGTTTTTT. Translation: CASSELGNTGELFF. The full variable domain, rest sourced from reference TRBV25-1 and TRBJ2-2, is EADIYQTPRYLVIGTGKKITLECSQTMGHDKMYWYQQDPGMELHLIHYSYGVNSTEKGDLSSESTVSRIRTEHFPLTLESARPSHTSQYLCASSELGNTGELFFGEGSRLTVL.

The chain uses TRBV5-5 and TRBJ1-2, with 9 bases fitting TRBD1. This CDR3 region has 16 residues. The trim removed 5 bases at V and 4 bases at J, leaving 12 bases unmatched. Germline V gene data show CDR1 as SGHKS and CDR2 as YYEKEE (reference sequence). The CDR3 DNA is TGTGCCAGCAGTAGGACAGGGGTCGAAATATCCTATGGCTACACCTTC. Translating gives CASSRTGVEISYGYTF.

V usage is TRBV5-1 and J usage is TRBJ2-3, with TRBD2 identical over 11 bases. V dropped 5 bases and J dropped 5; count of bases not matched to a gene: 7. Germline assignment: CDR1 SGHRS and CDR2 YFSETQ. The CDR3 spans 15 residues. The CDR3 coding sequence is TGCGCCAGCAGTTCCCTAGCGGGGGGATTAGATACGCAGTATTTT. This codes for CASSSLAGGLDTQYF.

This sequence joins TRBV28 and TRBJ1-5, with 8 bases aligning to TRBD1. The CDR3 length is 14 residues. Germline CDR1 is MDHEN and CDR2 is SYDVKM. Trimming took 6 bases from V and 6 from J; bases not matched to a gene: 7. The CDR3 here is CASRIQGGGQPQHF. In nucleotides, the CDR3 is TGTGCCAGCAGGATACAGGGGGGGGGTCAGCCCCAGCATTTT.

The chain links TRBV11-1 to TRBJ2-1, with 9 nucleotides matching TRBD1. This CDR3 has 16 amino acids. Germline CDR1 is SGHAT and CDR2 is FQDESV (reference sequence). J was trimmed by 4 bases and V by 3 bases; bases with no gene match: 7. The CDR3: CASSLLGTGIYNEQFF. CDR3 coding DNA: TGTGCCAGCAGCTTGCTAGGGACAGGGATTTACAATGAGCAGTTCTTC.

This rearrangement joins TRBV6-4 to TRBJ2-7, with D perhaps being TRBD1 or TRBD2 (5 bases each). V was trimmed by 3 bases and J by 2 bases, leaving 14 bases between them. CDR1 and CDR2 (germline): MRHNA, SNTAGT. CDR3 length: 15 residues. CDR3 nucleotide sequence: TGTGCCAGCAGTGAACCTGGGGGAGAAACCTACGAGCAGTACTTC. Amino acid sequence: CASSEPGGETYEQYF.

The rearrangement uses TRBV9 and TRBJ2-7, with a tentative D call TRBD1 (6 bases). V was shortened by 0 bases and J by 2 bases, with 12 bases between the two germline ends. The germline CDR1 and CDR2 sequences are SGDLS and YYNGEE. The CDR3 length is 15 residues. The CDR3 spells CASSVDPGAAYEQYF. The CDR3 nucleotides are TGTGCCAGCAGCGTAGACCCAGGGGCGGCCTACGAGCAGTACTTC.

The chain recombines TRBV27 with TRBJ1-3; 7 bases line up with TRBD1. The CDR3 has 16 residues. V shed 5 bases and J 1 base; nucleotides not matched to a gene: 8. Looked up from germline, CDR1 is MNHEY and CDR2 is SMNVEV (reference sequence). The DNA for the CDR3 is TGTGCCAGCAGTGGCTTAGGGACAGCGTCTGGAAACACCATATATTTT. It yields the protein CASSGLGTASGNTIYF.

By share, this clone ranks as medium-sized. DNA of the CDR3: TGTGCCAGCAGCGGAACACTTGGCGCCCAGTACTTC. This sequence encodes CASSGTLGAQYF. This rearrangement joins TRBV7-2 to TRBJ2-5; D is ambiguous. From germline, CDR1 is SGHTA and CDR2 FQGNSA. Trimming cost V 5 bases and J 9 bases, with 13 bases left between them. The CDR3 is 12 amino acids.

This chain joins TRBV4-1 and TRBJ2-3, with 7 bases that match TRBD2. Germline V gene data show CDR1 as MGHRA and CDR2 as YSYEKL. Trimming took 0 bases from V and 8 from J; bases not matched to a gene: 8. There are 15 residues in the CDR3. CDR3 protein: CASSQELSGGGTQYF. For the CDR3, the DNA is TGCGCCAGCAGCCAAGAGCTTTCGGGAGGCGGTACGCAGTATTTT.

This chain links TRBV5-6 with TRBJ2-7; 13 bases line up with TRBD2. Germline assignment: CDR1 SGHDT and CDR2 YYEEEE. The CDR3 contains 17 residues. With 4 bases clipped from V and 0 bases from J, the junction kept 7 bases outside the gene matches. This CDR3 is CASSQGLAGRISYEQYF. The CDR3 coding sequence is TGTGCCAGCAGCCAGGGACTAGCGGGGAGGATCTCCTACGAGCAGTACTTC.

V usage is TRBV27 and J usage is TRBJ1-4, with TRBD1 as a possible D gene (5 bases). The CDR3 spans 14 residues. The V end was cut by 6 bases, the J end by 4 bases, with 12 bases between. The germline V gene encodes CDR1 MNHEY and CDR2 SMNVEV (reference sequence). For the CDR3, the DNA is TGTGCCAGCAGCTCCGGGACCCTTAATGAAAAACTGTTTTTT. It is translated as CASSSGTLNEKLFF.

The V gene is TRBV7-9, the J gene TRBJ2-1, with 10 bases that match TRBD1. There are 17 residues in the CDR3. Germline CDR1 reads SEHNR; CDR2 reads FQNEAQ (reference sequence). Trimming cost V 4 bases and J 9 bases; bases outside gene matches: 15. The CDR3 loop is CASSYPGVRDRGAEQFF. CDR3 coding DNA: TGTGCCAGCAGCTATCCGGGGGTCCGGGACAGGGGAGCTGAGCAGTTCTTC.

The CDR3: CASSIGSSQNYGYTF. The DNA for the CDR3 is TGTGCCAGTAGTATAGGTTCCAGCCAAAACTATGGCTACACCTTC. The chain joins TRBV19 to TRBJ1-2, with unresolved D. Germline CDR1 reads LNHDA; CDR2 reads SQIVND (reference sequence). V dropped 1 base and J dropped 2 bases, with 11 bases sitting between them. The CDR3 is 15 amino acids.

The chain recombines TRBV4-1 with TRBJ2-7; tentative D call: TRBD1 (6 bases). V gave up 0 bases and J gave up 7 bases, with 19 bases separating them. This CDR3 region has 16 residues. CDR1 is MGHRA, CDR2 YSYEKL, per germline. The CDR3 region has the DNA TGCGCCAGCAGCCAAGATGGGGGCAATCCCCCAGTGGAGCAGTACTTC. Encoded protein: CASSQDGGNPPVEQYF.

The chain joins TRBV15 to TRBJ2-4; D is uncertain. The ends were cut back, 0 bases at V and 7 bases at J, with 4 bases in the middle. Germline CDR1 reads LNHNV; CDR2 reads YYDKDF (reference sequence). CDR3 size: 12 residues. This CDR3 is CATSRDANIQYF. Written as DNA, the CDR3 is TGTGCCACCAGCAGAGATGCGAACATTCAGTACTTC.

This chain links TRBV2 with TRBJ2-7; D is tentatively TRBD1 or TRBD2 (7 bases each). CDR3 length: 15 amino acids. CDR1 is SNHLY, CDR2 FYNNEI, per germline. Trimming pared 5 bases from V and 2 bases from J, leaving 16 bases between. Here the CDR3 reads CASSTVQGGAYEQYF. The CDR3 DNA sequence: TGTGCCAGCAGTACGGTCCAGGGGGGGGCCTACGAGCAGTACTTC.

The chain has TRBV4-1 and TRBJ2-6; D remains ambiguous. Germline V gene data show CDR1 as MGHRA and CDR2 as YSYEKL. The CDR3 extends over 18 amino acids. With 4 bases removed from V and 0 bases from J, the gap between germline ends came to 16 bases. CDR3 loop: CASSRKYSVSSGANVLTF. CDR3 nucleotides: TGCGCCAGCAGCCGAAAATACTCGGTTAGCTCTGGGGCCAACGTCCTGACTTTC.

The chain combines TRBV5-1 with TRBJ2-7; 12 bases line up with TRBD1. Germline CDR1 and CDR2: SGHRS and YFSETQ. The CDR3 is 15 residues long. The V segment lost 2 bases and the J segment 7 bases; nucleotides outside the gene matches: 7. The CDR3 reads CASSFAGQGAREQYF. CDR3 sequence (DNA): TGCGCCAGCAGCTTTGCGGGACAGGGGGCGAGGGAGCAGTACTTC.

The rearrangement links TRBV7-2 to TRBJ1-1, with D unclear. The CDR3 spans 14 residues. The V and J ends lost 9 bases and 1 base respectively, with 15 bases between them. The germline V gene encodes CDR1 SGHTA and CDR2 FQGNSA. This CDR3 is CASLWAVGNTEAFF. CDR3 DNA sequence: TGTGCCAGTCTTTGGGCAGTGGGGAACACTGAAGCTTTCTTT.

The count of this clone is one. This chain connects TRBV6-5 to TRBJ1-4; no definite D call. The V end lost 5 bases, the J end lost 11 bases, and 9 bases lay between the germline ends. The CDR3 is 11 amino acids. Germline V gene lookup returns CDR1 MNHEY and CDR2 SVGAGI. In DNA, the CDR3 is TGTGCCAGCAGTCCAGCTGGGAAACTGTTTTTT. Translating it yields CASSPAGKLFF.

The genes are TRBV19 and TRBJ2-7; D gene ambiguous. CDR3 length equals 15 residues. The ends were cut back, 3 bases at V and 1 base at J, with 13 bases in the middle. Looked up from germline, CDR1 is LNHDA and CDR2 is SQIVND (reference sequence). The CDR3 is CASSISLGSSYEQYF. For the CDR3, the DNA is TGTGCCAGTAGTATTAGTCTGGGCTCTTCCTACGAGCAGTACTTC.

The chain is built from TRBV6-5 and TRBJ1-4; 7 bases map to TRBD1. CDR1 is MNHEY, CDR2 SVGAGI, per germline. The CDR3 spans 15 residues. V lost 6 bases, J lost 0 bases, and 4 bases stayed unmatched. CDR3 coding DNA: TGTGCCAGCAGCCGACAGGGAACAACTAATGAAAAACTGTTTTTT. This encodes CASSRQGTTNEKLFF.

This clone was observed a few times. This chain links TRBV27 with TRBJ1-2, with 7 bases lining up with TRBD1. CDR1 is MNHEY and CDR2 is SMNVEV in the germline V gene (reference sequence). The junction had 4 bases not matched to a gene; V was cut back by 5 bases and J by 4 bases. The CDR3 is made up of 13 amino acids. CDR3 DNA: TGTGCCAGCAGTATGGGACAGTTCTATGGCTACACCTTC. This gives the protein CASSMGQFYGYTF.

The rearrangement joins TRBV30 to TRBJ1-1; D is undetermined. Trimming removed 2 bases from V and 3 bases from J, with 10 bases in between. This CDR3 is built from 13 residues. From germline, CDR1 is GTSNPN and CDR2 SVGIG (reference sequence). CDR3 protein: CAWSKQRYTEAFF. CDR3 DNA: TGTGCCTGGAGTAAACAGAGATACACTGAAGCTTTCTTT.

CDR3 DNA: TGCGCCAGCAGATCGGATTCTGGGGCCAACGTCCTGACTTTC. This sequence encodes CASRSDSGANVLTF. The J gene is TRBJ2-6, the V gene TRBV5-1; D gene ambiguous. The germline CDR1 and CDR2 sequences are SGHRS and YFSETQ. Trimming took 5 bases from V and 1 from J, leaving 7 bases between them. This CDR3 is 14 amino acids long.

The chain recombines TRBV19 with TRBJ1-1, with D maybe TRBD1 (6 bases). Germline loops: CDR1 LNHDA, CDR2 SQIVND (reference sequence). The V and J ends lost 3 bases and 4 bases respectively, with 21 bases between them. This CDR3 region has 17 residues. DNA for the CDR3: TGTGCCAGTAGTATCGCGGCAGGGGCTGCCCGGGGCACTGAAGCTTTCTTT. Translation gives CASSIAAGAARGTEAFF.

A few counts support this clone. The sample contains more than one DNA sequence encoding this CDR3. V is TRBV29-1 and J is TRBJ1-5; TRBD1 agrees at 7 bases. Germline trimming cut 4 bases from V and 4 bases from J; bases unmatched to any gene: 7. The germline V gene encodes CDR1 SQVTM and CDR2 ANQGSEA. The CDR3 runs to 14 residues. The CDR3 loop reads CSVVGGDGNQPQHF. CDR3 nucleotide sequence: TGCAGCGTTGTAGGGGGCGACGGGAATCAGCCCCAGCATTTT.

The chain joins TRBV5-5 to TRBJ2-7; D possibly corresponds to TRBD2 (5 bases). Trimming cost V 4 bases and J 7 bases, with 12 bases left between them. Looked up from germline, CDR1 is SGHKS and CDR2 is YYEKEE (reference sequence). This CDR3 comprises 12 residues. CDR3 in DNA: TGTGCCAGCAGCATAGGGCCGGGGGAGCAGTACTTC. Residues: CASSIGPGEQYF.

This chain links TRBV4-1 with TRBJ1-1; D is undetermined. Trimming shortened V by 0 bases and J by 6 bases, and 8 bases separated the two germline ends. CDR1 is MGHRA and CDR2 is YSYEKL in the germline V gene. This CDR3 region has 13 residues. Here the CDR3 reads CASSQDGRPEAFF. In DNA, the CDR3 is TGCGCCAGCAGCCAAGATGGGCGGCCTGAAGCTTTCTTT.